These T cell receptor beta chains were read from a single sample in a study of vaccination and CD4 T cells after COVID-19. TCRdb re-called the PCR reads through MiXCR, storing one row per CDR3 protein. The sample shows 10,000 to 11,000 distinct CDR3 sequences, about a quarter of them seen only once. Their target antigens are unknown. This specimen was CD4+ T cells from blood, cultured in vitro, taken after SARS-CoV-2 vaccination. The receptor source for this set is a human donor who had recovered from COVID-19. Each CDR3 is given with its conserved first and last residue. The D gene is left open where the match is weak. Not every row has a clone size; where given, it reads once, few, many or a size class.

V	J	size	D	DNA	CDR3
TRBV28	TRBJ1-3	-	-	TGTGCCAGCAGTAGTACGGGACGCTCTGGAAACACCATATATTTT	CASSSTGRSGNTIYF
TRBV27	TRBJ1-2	few	TRBD1	TGTGCCAGCAGTTCCCCCTACAGGGGTTCCTATGGCTACACCTTC	CASSSPYRGSYGYTF
TRBV19	TRBJ2-7	-	TRBD2	TGTGCCAGTAGACGTGGACTAGCGGGGGAGTCCTACGAGCAGTACTTC	CASRRGLAGESYEQYF
TRBV20-1	TRBJ2-3	-	-	TGCAGTGCTAGAGATCGGGTCGGCACAGATACGCAGTATTTT	CSARDRVGTDTQYF
TRBV20-1	TRBJ2-1	-	-	TGCAGTGCTAGGAACAGGTTCAATGAGCAGTTCTTC	CSARNRFNEQFF
TRBV28	TRBJ2-3	few	-	TGTGCCAGCAGTCCATCACAGCTCAGCAGCACAGATACGCAGTATTTT	CASSPSQLSSTDTQYF
TRBV20-1	TRBJ2-1	few	-	TGCAGTGCTAGACGGGGTGTTGCCTACAATGAGCAGTTCTTC	CSARRGVAYNEQFF
TRBV7-2	TRBJ2-7	-	-	TGTGCCAGCAGCTTAGTGTGGCAGGGAGCGTACGAGCAGTACTTC	CASSLVWQGAYEQYF
TRBV7-3	TRBJ2-2	-	-	TGTGCCAGCAGACCTAAAACCACCGGGGAGCTGTTTTTT	CASRPKTTGELFF
TRBV21-1	TRBJ2-7	-	-	TGTGCCAGCAGCCTTCCTAGACAGGCTAGTAGAGACTCCTACGAGCAGTACTTC	CASSLPRQASRDSYEQYF
TRBV2	TRBJ1-1	-	TRBD1	TGTGCCAGCATTAGGACAGGGGGGGACACTGAAGCTTTCTTT	CASIRTGGDTEAFF
TRBV10-3	TRBJ1-5	few	TRBD1	TGTGCCATCAGTACTGGGACAGGGCTTCAGCCCCAGCATTTT	CAISTGTGLQPQHF
TRBV11-3	TRBJ1-2	-	TRBD1	TGTGCCAGCAGCTCGACAGGGGAACGGGGCTACACCTTC	CASSSTGERGYTF
TRBV2	TRBJ2-7	once	TRBD1	TGTGCCAGCAGTGTAGGACAGGGTGTTTACGAGCAGTACTTC	CASSVGQGVYEQYF
TRBV7-9	TRBJ2-1	-	-	TGTGCCAGCATCCCGGGGGTAAAGGGTGAGCAGTTCTTC	CASIPGVKGEQFF
TRBV27	TRBJ2-1	-	TRBD2	TGTGCCAGCAGGAGGCTAGCGGGAGGCAATGAGCAGTTCTTC	CASRRLAGGNEQFF
TRBV15	TRBJ1-1	few	-	TGTGCCACCAGCAGAGATAGGCAGGGAGGGACTGAAGCTTTCTTT	CATSRDRQGGTEAFF
TRBV7-6	TRBJ2-5	medium-sized	-	TGTGCCAGCAGCTCCCGAGAGACCCAGTACTTC	CASSSRETQYF
TRBV28	TRBJ1-1	-	-	TGTGCCAGCAGTTTAAGTGGGGGTCGCTCCGCTTTCTTT	CASSLSGGRSAFF
TRBV6-2/TRBV6-3	TRBJ2-7	-	-	TGTGCCAGCCGGACGGACCTCTCCTACGAGCAGTACTTC	CASRTDLSYEQYF
TRBV28	TRBJ2-1	few	-	TGTGCCAGCAGTTCCCCAGGGAGGAATGAGCAGTTCTTC	CASSSPGRNEQFF
TRBV20-1	TRBJ2-3	few	TRBD1	TGCAGTGCTAGTCAACCCAGGGGGAACACAGATACGCAGTATTTT	CSASQPRGNTDTQYF
TRBV4-1	TRBJ2-5	-	TRBD2	TGCGCCAGCAGCCGGATAGCGGGGAACCAAGAGACCCAGTACTTC	CASSRIAGNQETQYF
TRBV20-1	TRBJ1-2	medium-sized	-	TGCAGTGCCACAAAGGGGAGCGGGAACTATGGCTACACCTTC	CSATKGSGNYGYTF
TRBV6-1	TRBJ2-7	-	-	TGTGCCAGCAGGCTGCAGGGCGGTATCTACGAGCAGTACTTC	CASRLQGGIYEQYF
TRBV18	TRBJ2-5	-	TRBD1	TGTGCCAGCTCACCCGACAGGGCCGGGAAGACCCAGTACTTC	CASSPDRAGKTQYF
TRBV7-2	TRBJ2-5	medium-sized	-	TGTGCCAGCAGCTTAGGAAGTGTGGAGACCCAGTACTTC	CASSLGSVETQYF
TRBV11-2	TRBJ1-6	-	-	TGTGCCAGCAGCTCCTCGTTGTGGGAGGATTCACCCCTCCACTTT	CASSSSLWEDSPLHF
TRBV20-1	TRBJ1-5	-	TRBD1	TGCAGTGCCCCGACAGGGGGCTATAGCAATCAGCCCCAGCATTTT	CSAPTGGYSNQPQHF
TRBV24-1	TRBJ2-1	few	-	TGTGCCACCAGTGACCCCGACAGGATCAATGAGCAGTTCTTC	CATSDPDRINEQFF
TRBV7-8	TRBJ2-7	-	TRBD2	TGTGCCAGCAGCCTCGGGACTAGCGGATTTACCTACGAGCAGTACTTC	CASSLGTSGFTYEQYF
TRBV24-1	TRBJ2-1	few	-	TGTGCCACCAGTGATCCCGGGACGGCCCTAAGGAACAATGAGCAGTTCTTC	CATSDPGTALRNNEQFF
TRBV20-1	TRBJ2-2	-	TRBD1	TGCAGTGCTAGAGATGCGGGACAGGGTACCGGGGAGCTGTTTTTT	CSARDAGQGTGELFF
TRBV5-1	TRBJ2-7	-	TRBD1	TGCGCCAGCAGAGCCGGGACAGGGTACGAGCAGTACTTC	CASRAGTGYEQYF
TRBV24-1	TRBJ2-1	-	TRBD1	TGTGCCACCAGTGACTCGGACAGGGGCGGCTACAATGAGCAGTTCTTC	CATSDSDRGGYNEQFF
TRBV28	TRBJ2-3	-	-	TGTGCCAGCAGCGGAAGAGGCACTGGAGATACGCAGTATTTT	CASSGRGTGDTQYF
TRBV7-9	TRBJ2-3	-	-	TGTGCCAGCAGCTTAGCGGGGACCGTGGCCCCCGGTACGCAGTATTTT	CASSLAGTVAPGTQYF
TRBV4-1	TRBJ2-7	-	-	TGCGCCAGCAGCCAAGCGGATAGGGCGGGTTCCTACGAGCAGTACTTC	CASSQADRAGSYEQYF
TRBV28	TRBJ2-7	few	-	TGTGCCAGCAGTTACTCAGACTCATGGAGAAAGTACGAGCAGTACTTC	CASSYSDSWRKYEQYF
TRBV4-3	TRBJ2-3	-	-	TGCGCCAGCAGCCAAGCCCCGGTGAGGGACGGCACAGATACGCAGTATTTT	CASSQAPVRDGTDTQYF
TRBV5-1	TRBJ1-2	-	-	TGCGCCAGCAGCTTGTTGAGGGTTGGCTACACCTTC	CASSLLRVGYTF
TRBV11-2	TRBJ2-5	-	-	TGTGCCAGCAGTGGGTCCCAAAGTCAAGAGACCCAGTACTTC	CASSGSQSQETQYF
TRBV20-1	TRBJ1-1	-	-	TGCAGTGCTAGAGATGGACAGATCTCTGGAGCTTTCTTT	CSARDGQISGAFF
TRBV20-1	TRBJ2-1	-	-	TGCAGTGCTCTAAAGTACGTCACTAGCCGTGAGCAGTTCTTC	CSALKYVTSREQFF
TRBV7-9	TRBJ2-2	-	-	TGTGCCAGCAGCGTACCAGGGGGGCCGAGCGGGGAGCTGTTTTTT	CASSVPGGPSGELFF
TRBV28	TRBJ2-6	-	-	TGTGCCAGCACCCTGGGGGGTTACGGGGCCAACGTCCTGACTTTC	CASTLGGYGANVLTF
TRBV10-3	TRBJ2-1	-	TRBD1	TGTGCCAGTACAGGGGGAGAGTACAATGAGCAGTTCTTC	CASTGGEYNEQFF
TRBV6-1	TRBJ2-7	-	TRBD1	TGTGCCAGCAGGCCGGGACAGGCCGTATACGAGCAGTACTTC	CASRPGQAVYEQYF
TRBV11-3	TRBJ1-2	-	-	TGTGCCAGCATCGAGGGGGGAATGGGGGGCTACACCTTC	CASIEGGMGGYTF
TRBV7-8	TRBJ2-5	medium-sized	-	TGTGCCAGCAGCTTACAGGGTTCCGAGACCCAGTACTTC	CASSLQGSETQYF
TRBV20-1	TRBJ1-1	-	TRBD1	TGCAGTGCTATAACCCCAGGGGGTACTGAAGCTTTCTTT	CSAITPGGTEAFF
TRBV25-1	TRBJ2-7	-	-	TGTGCCAGCAGTGGGGCCTCCTACGAGCAGTACTTC	CASSGASYEQYF
TRBV20-1	TRBJ2-3	few	-	TGCAGTGCTAGTCGGGGGAGGCTCACAGATACGCAGTATTTT	CSASRGRLTDTQYF